The 8 T cell receptor beta chains below all came from one sample that was sequenced in a study of vaccination and CD4 T cells after COVID-19. Sample time point: late sampling 161 to 241 days after vaccination in three convalescent patients. This sample's treatment: roughly 11-day PBMC culture with coronavirus spike peptide pools or control peptides (ViraFEST assay). Cultured CD4+ T-cell DNA underwent Oncomine TCR Beta short-read sequencing. MiXCR, applied by TCRdb to the PCR reads, yields one record per CDR3 protein. Among some 20,000 distinct CDR3 sequences, 35% to 40% were seen once, and the ten largest hold around 27%. These TCRs are of unknown antigen specificity. The sequences come from CD4+ T cells from blood, cultured in vitro, collected about 7 months after SARS-CoV-2 vaccination. These receptors were collected from a human donor who had recovered from COVID-19.

The chain combines TRBV27 with TRBJ2-1, with 7 bases identical to TRBD2. The CDR3 extends over 16 amino acids. Germline CDR1 is MNHEY and CDR2 is SMNVEV (reference sequence). V was clipped by 8 bases and J by 0 bases; unmatched bases: 10. CDR3 sequence reads: CASSNRDYYSYNEQFF. In nucleotides, the CDR3 is TGTGCCAGCTCGAACCGGGACTACTACTCCTACAATGAGCAGTTCTTC.

This clonotype was recorded a few times. V and J are TRBV6-4 and TRBJ2-5; 7 nucleotides match TRBD1. Trimming cost V 5 bases and J 4 bases; bases outside gene matches: 4. This CDR3 contains 13 residues. Germline V lookup: CDR1 MRHNA, CDR2 SNTAGT. This CDR3 is CASSNRGGETQYF. The CDR3 region has the DNA TGTGCCAGCAGTAACAGGGGTGGAGAGACCCAGTACTTC.

This clonotype was seen only a few times. This chain uses TRBV12-3 or TRBV12-4 with TRBJ1-2, with D tentatively TRBD1 (5 bases). The CDR3 runs 12 residues. The V end lost 7 bases, the J end lost 8 bases, and 14 bases lay between the germline ends. CDR3 amino acids: CASNQGLSGYTF. CDR3 in DNA: TGTGCCAGCAACCAGGGCCTTAGCGGCTACACCTTC.

There are a few counts of this clonotype. V gene TRBV21-1 combines with J gene TRBJ1-2; whether TRBD1, the table's D call, matches the DNA was not checked. TRBV21-1 is a pseudogene segment. This CDR3 has 13 residues. The CDR3 DNA is TGTGCCAGCAGCACGACAGGGAAGGATGGCTACACCTTC. It codes for CASSTTGKDGYTF.

This clonotype turned up a few times. As DNA, the CDR3 is TGTGCCAGCAGCTGGGGTGGCACAGATACGCAGTATTTT. Amino acids: CASSWGGTDTQYF. The chain carries TRBV7-2 and TRBJ2-3; no firm D call. The CDR3 is made up of 13 amino acids. CDR1 and CDR2 (germline): SGHTA, FQGNSA. The V gene lost 4 bases and the J gene lost 1 base, with 6 bases spanning the gap.

Here the CDR3 DNA reads TGTGCCAGCAGCCGGATGACCAGCGGGGGGCCCCCCTACAATGAGCAGTTCTTC. Its protein product is CASSRMTSGGPPYNEQFF. The chain is built from TRBV7-3 and TRBJ2-1; 9 nucleotides agree with TRBD2. Germline values: CDR1 SGHTA, CDR2 FQGTGA. This CDR3 spans 18 amino acids. V lost 5 bases, J lost 2 bases, and 13 bases stayed unmatched. The variable domain in full, with the rest retrieved from reference TRBV7-3 and TRBJ2-1, is GAGVSQTPSNKVTEKGKYVELRCDPISGHTALYWYRQSLGQGPEFLIYFQGTGAADDSGLPNDRFFAVRPEGSVSTLKIQRTERGDSAVYLCASSRMTSGGPPYNEQFFGPGTRLTVL.

This clonotype has only a few counts. The chain is built from TRBV11-3 and TRBJ2-2; D is ambiguous. Germline V CDR1 and CDR2: SGHNT, YENEEA. Trimming removed 5 bases at V and 2 bases at J, with 3 bases between. The CDR3 is 12 amino acids. This chain's CDR3 is CASSPNTGELFF. DNA of the CDR3: TGTGCCAGCAGCCCCAACACCGGGGAGCTGTTTTTT.

By sample share, this clonotype is medium-sized (0.01 to 0.1%). V and J are TRBV6-1 and TRBJ1-1, with TRBD1 matching 7 bases. From germline, CDR1 is MNHNS and CDR2 SASEGT. J lost 0 bases, V lost 5 bases, and 9 bases had no gene match. The CDR3 extends over 16 amino acids. CDR3 in DNA: TGTGCCAGCAGTAAACAGGGGAACAGGATGAACACTGAAGCTTTCTTT. This gives the protein CASSKQGNRMNTEAFF.